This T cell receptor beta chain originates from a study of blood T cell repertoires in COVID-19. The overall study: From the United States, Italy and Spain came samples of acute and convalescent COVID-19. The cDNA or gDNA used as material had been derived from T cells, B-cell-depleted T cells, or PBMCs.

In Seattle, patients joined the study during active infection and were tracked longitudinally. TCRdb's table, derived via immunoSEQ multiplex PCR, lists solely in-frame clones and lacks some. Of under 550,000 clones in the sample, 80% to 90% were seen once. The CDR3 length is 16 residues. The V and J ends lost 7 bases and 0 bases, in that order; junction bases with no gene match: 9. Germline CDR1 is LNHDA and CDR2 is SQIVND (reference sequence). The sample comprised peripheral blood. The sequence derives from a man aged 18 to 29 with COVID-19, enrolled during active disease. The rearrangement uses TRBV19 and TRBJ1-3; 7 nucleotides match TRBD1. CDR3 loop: CASTGTAKNSGNTIYF. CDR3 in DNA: TGTGCCAGTACTGGGACAGCAAAGAACTCTGGAAACACCATATATTTT. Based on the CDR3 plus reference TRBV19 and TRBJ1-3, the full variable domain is DGGITQSPKYLFRKEGQNVTLSCEQNLNHDAMYWYRQDPGQGLRLIYYSQIVNDFQKGDIAEGYSVSREKKESFPLTVTSAQKNPTAFYLCASTGTAKNSGNTIYFGEGSWLTVV.